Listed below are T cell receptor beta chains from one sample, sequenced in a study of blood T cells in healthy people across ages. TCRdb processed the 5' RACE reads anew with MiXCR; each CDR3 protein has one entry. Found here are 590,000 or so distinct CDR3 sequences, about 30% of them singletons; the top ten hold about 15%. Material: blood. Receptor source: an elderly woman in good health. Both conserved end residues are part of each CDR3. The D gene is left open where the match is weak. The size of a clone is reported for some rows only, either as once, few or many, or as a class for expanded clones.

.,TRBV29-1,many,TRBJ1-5,TGCAGCGTTGATCCGGGTAACAATCAGCCCCAGCATTTT,CSVDPGNNQPQHF
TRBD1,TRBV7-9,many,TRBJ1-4,TGTGCCAGCAGCGAGGGGGCGGGGGAAAAACTGTTTTTT,CASSEGAGEKLFF
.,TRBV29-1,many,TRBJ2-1,TGCAGCGTTGCCATCCCGTTAGGGGCCTCGTGGGGCAATGAGCAGTTCTTC,CSVAIPLGASWGNEQFF
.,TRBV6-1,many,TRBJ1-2,TGTGCCAGCAGTGAACGAGGGCGAAATAACTATGGCTACACCTTC,CASSERGRNNYGYTF
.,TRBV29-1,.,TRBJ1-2,TGCGGCGTGGAACGGAATGCTAACTATGGCTACACCTTC,CGVERNANYGYTF
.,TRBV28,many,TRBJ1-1,TGTGCCAGCAGTTTTCCACGGAACACTGAAGCTTTCTTT,CASSFPRNTEAFF
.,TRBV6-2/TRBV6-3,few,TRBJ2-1,TGTGCCAGCAGAAAATCAGTAGTAAGGGACCCCAATGAGCAGTTCTTC,CASRKSVVRDPNEQFF
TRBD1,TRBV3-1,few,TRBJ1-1,TGTGCCAGCAGCCAGGACAGGGGGATCGGGCAAGCTTTCTTT,CASSQDRGIGQAFF
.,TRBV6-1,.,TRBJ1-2,TGTGCCAGCAGTGAAGCCGGGACTAATGGCTACACCTTC,CASSEAGTNGYTF
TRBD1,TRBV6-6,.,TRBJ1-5,TGTGCCAGCAGTTACCCGGGACAGGGCGATCAGCCCCAGCATTTT,CASSYPGQGDQPQHF
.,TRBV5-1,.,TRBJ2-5,TGCGCCAGCAGCTATACCCAAGAGACCCAGTACTTC,CASSYTQETQYF
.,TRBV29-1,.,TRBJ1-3,TGCAGCGCCGATGAAGCGGCAGGGGCCTCTGGAAACACCATATATTTT,CSADEAAGASGNTIYF
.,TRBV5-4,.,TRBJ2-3,TGTGCCAGCAGCGCCTTACAGGGCACAGATACGCAGTATTTT,CASSALQGTDTQYF
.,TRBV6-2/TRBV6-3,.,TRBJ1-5,TGTGCCAGCAGCCCCAACCATCAGCCCCAGCATTTT,CASSPNHQPQHF
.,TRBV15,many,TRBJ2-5,TGTGCCACCAGCAGAGACACCCCCCAAGAGACCCAGTACTTC,CATSRDTPQETQYF
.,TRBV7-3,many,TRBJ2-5,TGTGCCAGCAGCCCCGGGGTCCGCGAGACCCAGTACTTC,CASSPGVRETQYF
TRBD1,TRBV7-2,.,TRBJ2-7,TGTGCCAGCAGTCAGACAGGGGGTCTCGAGCAGTACTTC,CASSQTGGLEQYF
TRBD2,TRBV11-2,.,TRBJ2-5,TGTGCCAGCAGCTCTACGTCGGGGGGTCAGACCCAGTACTTC,CASSSTSGGQTQYF
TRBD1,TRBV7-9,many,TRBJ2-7,TGTGCCAGCAGCTTACCCAGACAGGGGCGCGAGCAGTACTTC,CASSLPRQGREQYF
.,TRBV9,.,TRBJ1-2,TGTGCCAGCAGCCTCAACGCAGCAGCTAACTATGGCTACACCTTC,CASSLNAAANYGYTF
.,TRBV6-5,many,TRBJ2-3,TGTGCCAGCAGTCCTGAAGCAGGTCTGCACGCAGATACGCAGTATTTT,CASSPEAGLHADTQYF
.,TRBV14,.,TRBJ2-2,TGTGCCAACAGCCAATCAAGAACCGGGGAGCTGTTTTTT,CANSQSRTGELFF
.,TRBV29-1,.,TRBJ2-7,TGCAGCGTTACGTACTGGGGCTCCTACAATGAGCAGTACTTC,CSVTYWGSYNEQYF
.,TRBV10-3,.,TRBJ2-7,TGTGCCATCAGTGACGGCAGAACAGGCTACGAGCAGTACTTC,CAISDGRTGYEQYF
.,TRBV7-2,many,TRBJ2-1,TGTGCCAGCAGCTTAGAAGTACTTTACAATGAGCAGTTCTTC,CASSLEVLYNEQFF
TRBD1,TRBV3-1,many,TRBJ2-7,TGTGCCAGCAGCCAGGGGACAGGGGTTGAATCCTACGAGCAGTACTTC,CASSQGTGVESYEQYF
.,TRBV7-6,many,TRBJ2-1,TGTGCCAGCAGCTTAAACCCCAGGGGGGATGAGCAGTTCTTC,CASSLNPRGDEQFF
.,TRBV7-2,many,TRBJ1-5,TGTGCCAGCAGCCCTGAAGGGAGTCAGCCCCAGCATTTT,CASSPEGSQPQHF
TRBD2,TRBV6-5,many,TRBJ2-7,TGTGCCAGCAGTTCGACTAGCGGGCAGCAGTACTTC,CASSSTSGQQYF
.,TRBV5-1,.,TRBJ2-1,TGCGCCAGCAGAAGGGAGGTCCATGAGCAGTTCTTC,CASRREVHEQFF
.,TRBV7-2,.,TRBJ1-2,TGTGCCAGCAGCCTGTTCAGGGGTAACAACTATGGCTACACCTTC,CASSLFRGNNYGYTF
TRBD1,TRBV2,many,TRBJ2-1,TGTGCCAGCAGTGGGGGACAGGGGTTTTACAATGAGCAGTTCTTC,CASSGGQGFYNEQFF
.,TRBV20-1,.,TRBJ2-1,TGCAGTGCTGGGGACTTTAAGAGCGATGAGCAGTTCTTC,CSAGDFKSDEQFF
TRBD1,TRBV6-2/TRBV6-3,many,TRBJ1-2,TGTGCCAGCAGTTCTCGGACAGGGGGCACCGGCTACACCTTC,CASSSRTGGTGYTF
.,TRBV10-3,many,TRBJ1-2,TGTGCCATCGGCAGAGACCCTAACTATGGCTACACCTTC,CAIGRDPNYGYTF
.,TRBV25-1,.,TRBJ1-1,TGTGCCAGCAGTGAGGCGGCCACTGAAGCTTTCTTT,CASSEAATEAFF
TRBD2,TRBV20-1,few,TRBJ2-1,TGCAGTGCCCTCGAGACCGGACTAGGCAATGAGCAGTTCTTC,CSALETGLGNEQFF
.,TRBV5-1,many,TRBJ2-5,TGCGCCAGCAGCTTGTCGGGGGCCATACGGGAGACCCAGTACTTC,CASSLSGAIRETQYF
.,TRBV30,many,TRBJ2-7,TGTGCCTGGAGTCGGAGGGAGGTCCCACCCTACGAGCAGTACTTC,CAWSRREVPPYEQYF